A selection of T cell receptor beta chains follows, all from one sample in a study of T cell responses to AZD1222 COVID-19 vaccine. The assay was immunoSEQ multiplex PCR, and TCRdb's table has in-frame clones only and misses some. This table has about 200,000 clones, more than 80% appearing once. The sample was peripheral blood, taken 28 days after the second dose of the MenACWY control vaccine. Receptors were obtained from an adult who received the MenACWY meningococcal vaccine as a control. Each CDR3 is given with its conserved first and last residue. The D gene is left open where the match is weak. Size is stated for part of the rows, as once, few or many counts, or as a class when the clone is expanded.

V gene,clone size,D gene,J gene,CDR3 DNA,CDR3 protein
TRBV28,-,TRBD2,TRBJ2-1,TGTGCCACCCCAGGCCAGCGGGAGGGTGAGCAGTTCTTC,CATPGQREGEQFF
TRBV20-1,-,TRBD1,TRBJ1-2,TGCAGTGCTAGTGAGACAGGGACCCACTATGGCTACACCTTC,CSASETGTHYGYTF
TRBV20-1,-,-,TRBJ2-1,TGCAGTGCTCCCTCTACGGATGAGCAGTTCTTC,CSAPSTDEQFF
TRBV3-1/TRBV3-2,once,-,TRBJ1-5,TGTGCCAGCAGCCCTAGGGGGGAGCAGCCCCAGCATTTT,CASSPRGEQPQHF
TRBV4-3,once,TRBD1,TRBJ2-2,TGCGCCAGCTCTCCCGGGACAGGGTTCTCCGGGGAGCTGTTTTTT,CASSPGTGFSGELFF
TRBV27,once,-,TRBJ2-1,TGTGCCAGCAGTTTAGGCACGACACTAAACAATGAGCAGTTCTTC,CASSLGTTLNNEQFF
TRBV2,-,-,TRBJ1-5,TGTGCCAGCAGTCGACAATATAGCAATCAGCCCCAGCATTTT,CASSRQYSNQPQHF
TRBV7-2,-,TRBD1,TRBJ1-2,TGTGCCAGCAGCCGGAATCGACAGGGTTCCGATGGCTACACCTTC,CASSRNRQGSDGYTF
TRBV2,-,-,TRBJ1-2,TGTGCTCCGCTAACGGGTGACTATGGCTACACCTTC,CAPLTGDYGYTF
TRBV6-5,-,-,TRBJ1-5,TGTGCCAGCAGGTACGGACGGAGCAATCAGCCCCAGCATTTT,CASRYGRSNQPQHF
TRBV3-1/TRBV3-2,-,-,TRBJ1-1,TGTGCCAGCAGCCAAGGCCCCGAAGCTTTCTTT,CASSQGPEAFF
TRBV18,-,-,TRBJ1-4,TGTGCCAGCTCACCACCGGAGAGCGGGGGCTATAATGAAAAACTGTTTTTT,CASSPPESGGYNEKLFF
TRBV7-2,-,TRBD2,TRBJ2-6,TGTGCCAGCAGCTCGGGACTAGCGGGGTACTCTGGGGCCAACGTCCTGACTTTC,CASSSGLAGYSGANVLTF
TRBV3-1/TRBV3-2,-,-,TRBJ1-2,TGTGCCAGCAGCCATGGGGGTCTTGGCTACACCTTC,CASSHGGLGYTF
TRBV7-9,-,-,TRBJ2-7,TGTGCCAGCAGCTTAGCAGGCCAGGTGTCCTACGAGCAGTACTTC,CASSLAGQVSYEQYF